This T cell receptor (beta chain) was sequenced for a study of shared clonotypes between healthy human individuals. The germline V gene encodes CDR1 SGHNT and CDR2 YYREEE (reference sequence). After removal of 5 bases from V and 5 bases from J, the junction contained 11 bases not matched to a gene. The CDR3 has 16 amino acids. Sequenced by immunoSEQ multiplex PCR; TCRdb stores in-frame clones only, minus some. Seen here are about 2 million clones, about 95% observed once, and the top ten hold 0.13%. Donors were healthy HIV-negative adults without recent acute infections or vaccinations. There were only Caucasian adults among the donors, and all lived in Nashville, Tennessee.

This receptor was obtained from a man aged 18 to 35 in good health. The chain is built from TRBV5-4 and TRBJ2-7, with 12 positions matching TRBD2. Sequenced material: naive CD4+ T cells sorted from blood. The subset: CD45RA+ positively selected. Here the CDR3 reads CASSHRTSGARNEQYF. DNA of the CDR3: TGTGCCAGCAGTCATCGGACTAGCGGGGCCAGGAACGAGCAGTACTTC.